Listed below are T cell receptor beta chains from one sample, sequenced in a study of T cell repertoires in cytomegalovirus infection. TCRdb recomputed calls from the reads with MiXCR, one row per CDR3 protein. The table shows 560,000 or so distinct CDR3 sequences, with about 15% occurring only once. Specimen: CD8+ T cells from PBMCs. Every receptor here comes from a human donor in good health (CMV status not recorded). Some clones in this sample may be carry-over from other donors' samples. CDR3s include the opening cysteine and the closing phenylalanine or tryptophan. Fields, in order: clone size, J gene, V gene, D gene, CDR3 DNA, CDR3 protein. The D gene is left open where the match is weak. Part of the rows lack a size; the others show once, few, many or a class for expanded clones.

size: few
J: TRBJ2-6
V: TRBV2
D: .
DNA: TGTGCCATCACAAGGGGTGGGGCCAACGTCCTGACTTTC
CDR3: CAITRGGANVLTF

size: few
J: TRBJ1-2
V: TRBV4-1
D: .
DNA: TGCGCCAGCAGCCCCCACGTCGTAGGGGGGAACTATGGCTACACCTTC
CDR3: CASSPHVVGGNYGYTF

size: .
J: TRBJ1-1
V: TRBV13
D: .
DNA: TGTGCCAGCGGCAGGGGTGGGAACACTGAAGCTTTCTTT
CDR3: CASGRGGNTEAFF

size: many
J: TRBJ2-1
V: TRBV12-3/TRBV12-4
D: TRBD1
DNA: TGTGCCAGCAGTTTAAGGCTTGACAGGGTAAATGAGCAGTTCTTC
CDR3: CASSLRLDRVNEQFF

size: .
J: TRBJ2-5
V: TRBV19
D: TRBD2
DNA: TGTGCCAGTAGTGTGGGACTAGCGGAAGAGACCCAGTACTTC
CDR3: CASSVGLAEETQYF

size: .
J: TRBJ2-7
V: TRBV27
D: TRBD1
DNA: TGTGCCAGCAGCTTTATCCCCACGGGACAGGGGAACGAGCAGTACTTC
CDR3: CASSFIPTGQGNEQYF

size: .
J: TRBJ1-3
V: TRBV9
D: .
DNA: TGTGCCAGCAGCGTAGAAGGCAGGCTGAGCTCTGGAAACACCATATATTTT
CDR3: CASSVEGRLSSGNTIYF

size: .
J: TRBJ2-5
V: TRBV5-1
D: TRBD1
DNA: TGCGCCAGCAGCGCGTCGGGACAGCTCCCCCAAGAGACCCAGTACTTC
CDR3: CASSASGQLPQETQYF

size: .
J: TRBJ2-3
V: TRBV2
D: TRBD1
DNA: TGTGCCAGCAGCGGTGACAGGGTAGGCCCAGATACGCAGTATTTT
CDR3: CASSGDRVGPDTQYF

size: .
J: TRBJ1-2
V: TRBV12-3/TRBV12-4
D: .
DNA: TGTGCAAGCAGTTTAAAAGGGTCAGGACCTAACTATGGCTACACCTTC
CDR3: CASSLKGSGPNYGYTF

size: many
J: TRBJ2-2
V: TRBV7-9
D: .
DNA: TGTGCCAGCAGCCCCAGGACCGGGGAGCTGTTTTTT
CDR3: CASSPRTGELFF